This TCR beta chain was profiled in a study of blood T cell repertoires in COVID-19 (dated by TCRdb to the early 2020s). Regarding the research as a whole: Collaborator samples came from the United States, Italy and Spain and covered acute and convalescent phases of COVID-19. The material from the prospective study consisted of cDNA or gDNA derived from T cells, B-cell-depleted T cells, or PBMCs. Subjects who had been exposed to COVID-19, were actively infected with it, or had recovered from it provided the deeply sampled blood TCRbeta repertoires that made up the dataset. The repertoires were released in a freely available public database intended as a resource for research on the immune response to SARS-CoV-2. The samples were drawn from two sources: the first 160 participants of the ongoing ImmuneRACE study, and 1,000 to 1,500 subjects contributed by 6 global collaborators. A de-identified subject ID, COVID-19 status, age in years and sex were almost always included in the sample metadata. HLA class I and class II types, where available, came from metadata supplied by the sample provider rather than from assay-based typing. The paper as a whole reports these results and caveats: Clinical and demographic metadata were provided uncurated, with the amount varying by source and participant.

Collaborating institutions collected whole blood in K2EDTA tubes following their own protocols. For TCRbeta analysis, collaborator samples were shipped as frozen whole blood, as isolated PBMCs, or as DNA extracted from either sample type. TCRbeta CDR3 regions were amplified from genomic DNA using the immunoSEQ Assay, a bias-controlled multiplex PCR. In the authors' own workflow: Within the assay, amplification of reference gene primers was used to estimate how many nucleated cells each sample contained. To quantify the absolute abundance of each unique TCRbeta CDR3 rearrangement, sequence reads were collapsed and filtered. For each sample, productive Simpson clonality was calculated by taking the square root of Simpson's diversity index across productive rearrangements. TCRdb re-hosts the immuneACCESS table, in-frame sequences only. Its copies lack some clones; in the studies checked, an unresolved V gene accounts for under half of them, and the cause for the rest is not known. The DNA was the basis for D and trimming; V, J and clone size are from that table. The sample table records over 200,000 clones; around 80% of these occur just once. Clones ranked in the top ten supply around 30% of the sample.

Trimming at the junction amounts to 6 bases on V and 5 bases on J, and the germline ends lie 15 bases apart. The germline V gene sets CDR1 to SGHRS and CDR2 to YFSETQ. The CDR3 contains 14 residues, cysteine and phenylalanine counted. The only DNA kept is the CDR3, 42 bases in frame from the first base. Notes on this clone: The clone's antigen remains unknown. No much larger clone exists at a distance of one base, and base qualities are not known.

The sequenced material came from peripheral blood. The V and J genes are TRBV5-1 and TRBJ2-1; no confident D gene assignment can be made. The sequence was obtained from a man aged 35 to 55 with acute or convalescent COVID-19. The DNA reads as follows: TGCGCCAGCACCCCGGGTTCCGTGGACAATGAGCAGTTCTTC. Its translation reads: CASTPGSVDNEQFF.